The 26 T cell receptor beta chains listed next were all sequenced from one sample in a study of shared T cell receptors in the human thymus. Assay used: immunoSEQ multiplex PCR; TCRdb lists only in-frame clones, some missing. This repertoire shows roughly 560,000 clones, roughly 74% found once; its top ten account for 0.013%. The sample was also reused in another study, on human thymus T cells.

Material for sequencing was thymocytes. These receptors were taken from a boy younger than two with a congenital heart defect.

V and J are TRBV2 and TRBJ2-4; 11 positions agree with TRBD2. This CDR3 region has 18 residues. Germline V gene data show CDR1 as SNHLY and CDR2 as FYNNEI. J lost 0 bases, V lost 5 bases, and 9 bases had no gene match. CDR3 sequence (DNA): TGTGCCAGCAGTCTTCTAGCGGGAGGCCCCCGAGCCAAAAACATTCAGTACTTC. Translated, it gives CASSLLAGGPRAKNIQYF.

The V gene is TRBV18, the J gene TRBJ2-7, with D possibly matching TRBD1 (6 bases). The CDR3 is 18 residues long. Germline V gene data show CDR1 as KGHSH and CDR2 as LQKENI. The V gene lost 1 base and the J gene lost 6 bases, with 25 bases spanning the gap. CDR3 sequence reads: CASSPLPVGRGPSVEQYF. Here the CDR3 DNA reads TGTGCCAGCTCACCACTCCCCGTAGGCAGGGGCCCTTCGGTCGAGCAGTACTTC.

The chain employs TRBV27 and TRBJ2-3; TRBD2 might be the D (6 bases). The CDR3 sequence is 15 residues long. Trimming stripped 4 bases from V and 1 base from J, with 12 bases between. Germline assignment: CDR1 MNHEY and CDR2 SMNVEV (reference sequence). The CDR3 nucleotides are TGTGCCAGCAGTTCCCGGGCTAGCGGCACAGATACGCAGTATTTT. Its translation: CASSSRASGTDTQYF.

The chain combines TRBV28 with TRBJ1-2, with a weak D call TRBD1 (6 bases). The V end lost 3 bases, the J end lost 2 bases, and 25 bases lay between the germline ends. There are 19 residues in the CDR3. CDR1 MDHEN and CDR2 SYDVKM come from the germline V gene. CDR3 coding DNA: TGTGCCAGCAGTTTGCCCCAACCTCTTGCAGGGGTGATAAACTATGGCTACACCTTC. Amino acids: CASSLPQPLAGVINYGYTF.

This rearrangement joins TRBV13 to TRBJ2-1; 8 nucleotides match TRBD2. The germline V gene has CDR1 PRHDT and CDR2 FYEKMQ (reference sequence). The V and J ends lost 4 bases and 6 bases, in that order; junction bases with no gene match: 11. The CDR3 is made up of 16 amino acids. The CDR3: CASSSSIAGLPNEQFF. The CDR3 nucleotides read TGTGCCAGCAGCTCCTCAATAGCGGGACTACCCAATGAGCAGTTCTTC.

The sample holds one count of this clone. The CDR3 nucleotides read TGTGCCAGCAGCCAACCGACAGGGGGGTCAGATACGCAGTATTTT. This encodes CASSQPTGGSDTQYF. This rearrangement joins TRBV14 to TRBJ2-3, with 9 positions matching TRBD1. The germline V gene has CDR1 SGHDN and CDR2 FVKESK. This CDR3 is 15 amino acids long. V gave up 2 bases and J gave up 4 bases; unmatched junction bases: 4.

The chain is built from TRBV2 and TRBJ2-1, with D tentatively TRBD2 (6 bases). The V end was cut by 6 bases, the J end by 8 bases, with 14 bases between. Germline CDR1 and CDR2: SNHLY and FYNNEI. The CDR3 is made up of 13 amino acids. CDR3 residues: CASRTEGLDEQFF. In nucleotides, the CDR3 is TGTGCCAGCAGGACGGAGGGCCTAGATGAGCAGTTCTTC.

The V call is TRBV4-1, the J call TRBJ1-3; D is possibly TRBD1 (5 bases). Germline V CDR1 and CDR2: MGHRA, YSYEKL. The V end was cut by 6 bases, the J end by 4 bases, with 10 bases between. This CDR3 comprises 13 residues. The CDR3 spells CASRTTAGNTIYF. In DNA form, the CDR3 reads TGCGCCAGCAGGACGACAGCCGGAAACACCATATATTTT.

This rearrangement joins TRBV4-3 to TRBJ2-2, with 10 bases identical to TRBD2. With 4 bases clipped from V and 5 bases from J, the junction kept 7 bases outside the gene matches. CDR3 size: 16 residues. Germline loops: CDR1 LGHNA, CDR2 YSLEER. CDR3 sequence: CASSPLAGVKTGELFF. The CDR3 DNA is TGCGCCAGCAGCCCTCTAGCGGGAGTAAAAACCGGGGAGCTGTTTTTT.

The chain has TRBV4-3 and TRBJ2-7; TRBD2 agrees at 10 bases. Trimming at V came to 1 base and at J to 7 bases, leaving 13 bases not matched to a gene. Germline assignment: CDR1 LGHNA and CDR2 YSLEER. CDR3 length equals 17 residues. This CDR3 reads CASSQGASGSTSLEQYF. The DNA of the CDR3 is TGCGCCAGCAGCCAAGGCGCTAGCGGGAGTACAAGTTTGGAGCAGTACTTC.

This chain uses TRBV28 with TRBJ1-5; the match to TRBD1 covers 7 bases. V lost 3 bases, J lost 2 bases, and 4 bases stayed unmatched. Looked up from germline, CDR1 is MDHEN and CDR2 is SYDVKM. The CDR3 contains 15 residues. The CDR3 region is CASSFRQGGNQPQHF. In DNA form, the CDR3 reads TGTGCCAGCAGTTTCCGACAGGGAGGCAATCAGCCCCAGCATTTT.

The CDR3 loop reads CASSFQVGKTQYF. CDR3 bases: TGTGCCAGCAGCTTTCAGGTCGGGAAGACCCAGTACTTC. This chain uses TRBV5-8 with TRBJ2-5, with D possibly TRBD2 on 5 matching bases. V was pared by 2 bases and J by 6 bases, with 11 bases between. Germline V gene sequence: CDR1 SGHTS, CDR2 YDEGEE. The CDR3 is 13 residues long.

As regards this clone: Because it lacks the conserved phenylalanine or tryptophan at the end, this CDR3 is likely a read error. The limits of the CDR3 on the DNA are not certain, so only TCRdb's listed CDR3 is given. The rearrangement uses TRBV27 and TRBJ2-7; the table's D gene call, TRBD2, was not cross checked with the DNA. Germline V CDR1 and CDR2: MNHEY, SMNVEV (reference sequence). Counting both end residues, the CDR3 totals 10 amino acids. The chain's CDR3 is CASSLKTSDN.

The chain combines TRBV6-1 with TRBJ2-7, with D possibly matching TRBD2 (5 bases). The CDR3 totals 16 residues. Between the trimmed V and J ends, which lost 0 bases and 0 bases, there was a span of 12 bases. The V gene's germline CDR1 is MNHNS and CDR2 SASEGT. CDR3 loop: CASSEAGRGASYEQYF. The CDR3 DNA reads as TGTGCCAGCAGTGAAGCAGGCCGGGGTGCCTCCTACGAGCAGTACTTC.

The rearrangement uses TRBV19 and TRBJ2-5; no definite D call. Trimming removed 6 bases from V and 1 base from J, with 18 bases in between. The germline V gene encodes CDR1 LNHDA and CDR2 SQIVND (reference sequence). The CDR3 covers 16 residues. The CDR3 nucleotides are TGTGCCAGTAGGGCTACCAAGGCTGACTCCCAAGAGACCCAGTACTTC. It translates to CASRATKADSQETQYF.

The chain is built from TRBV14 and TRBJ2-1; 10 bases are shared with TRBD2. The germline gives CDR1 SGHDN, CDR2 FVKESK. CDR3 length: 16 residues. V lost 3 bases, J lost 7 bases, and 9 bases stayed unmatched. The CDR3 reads CASSHALAGDLNEQFF. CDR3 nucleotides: TGTGCCAGCAGCCATGCTCTAGCGGGAGATTTGAATGAGCAGTTCTTC.

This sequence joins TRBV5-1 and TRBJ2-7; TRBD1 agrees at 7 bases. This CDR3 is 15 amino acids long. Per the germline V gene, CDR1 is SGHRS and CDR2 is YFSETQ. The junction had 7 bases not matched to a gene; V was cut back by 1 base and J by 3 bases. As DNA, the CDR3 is TGCGCCAGCAGCTTGTGGGGCAGGGGGTACTACGAGCAGTACTTC. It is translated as CASSLWGRGYYEQYF.

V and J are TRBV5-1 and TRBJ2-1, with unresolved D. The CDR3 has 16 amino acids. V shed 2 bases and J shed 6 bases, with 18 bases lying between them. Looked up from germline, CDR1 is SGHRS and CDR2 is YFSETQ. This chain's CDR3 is CASSFAPGQLPNEQFF. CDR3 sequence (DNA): TGCGCCAGCAGCTTCGCCCCTGGCCAACTACCCAATGAGCAGTTCTTC.

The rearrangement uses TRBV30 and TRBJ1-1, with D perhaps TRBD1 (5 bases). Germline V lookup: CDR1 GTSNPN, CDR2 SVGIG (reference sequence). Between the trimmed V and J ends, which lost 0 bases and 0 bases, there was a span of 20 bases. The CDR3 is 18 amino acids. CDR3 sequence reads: CAWSVLFAGGDMNTEAFF. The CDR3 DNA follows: TGTGCCTGGAGTGTCTTATTCGCGGGGGGAGATATGAACACTGAAGCTTTCTTT.

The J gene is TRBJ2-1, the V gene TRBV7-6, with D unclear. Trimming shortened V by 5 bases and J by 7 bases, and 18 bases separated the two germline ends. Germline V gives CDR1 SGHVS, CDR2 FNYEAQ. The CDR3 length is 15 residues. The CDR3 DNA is TGTGCCAGCAGCGATAGTAGTACAGAGACAAATGAGCAGTTCTTC. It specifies CASSDSSTETNEQFF.

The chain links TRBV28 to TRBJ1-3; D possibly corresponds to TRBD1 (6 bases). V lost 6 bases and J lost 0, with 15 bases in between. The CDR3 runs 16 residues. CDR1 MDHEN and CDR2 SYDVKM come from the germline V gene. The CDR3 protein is CASSHQDSVSGNTIYF. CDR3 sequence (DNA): TGTGCCAGCAGCCACCAGGACAGCGTCTCTGGAAACACCATATATTTT.

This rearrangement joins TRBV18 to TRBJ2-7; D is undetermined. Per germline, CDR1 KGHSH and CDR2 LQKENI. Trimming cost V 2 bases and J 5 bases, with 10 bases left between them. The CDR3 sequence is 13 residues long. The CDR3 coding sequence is TGTGCCAGCTCACCAGGTCCTCGGGACGAGCAGTACTTC. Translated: CASSPGPRDEQYF.

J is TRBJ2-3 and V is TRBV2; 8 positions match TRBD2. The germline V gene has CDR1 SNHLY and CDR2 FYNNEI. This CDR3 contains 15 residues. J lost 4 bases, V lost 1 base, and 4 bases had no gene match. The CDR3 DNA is TGTGCCAGCAGTGAAGGGCGGGAGGACTCAGATACGCAGTATTTT. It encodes CASSEGREDSDTQYF.

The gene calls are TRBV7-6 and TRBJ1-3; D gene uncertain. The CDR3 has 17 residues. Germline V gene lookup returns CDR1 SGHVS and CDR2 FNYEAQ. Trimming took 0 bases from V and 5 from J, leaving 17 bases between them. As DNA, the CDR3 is TGTGCCAGCAGCTTAGCCGGTGGGCAGCCAACCCGAAACACCATATATTTT. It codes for CASSLAGGQPTRNTIYF.

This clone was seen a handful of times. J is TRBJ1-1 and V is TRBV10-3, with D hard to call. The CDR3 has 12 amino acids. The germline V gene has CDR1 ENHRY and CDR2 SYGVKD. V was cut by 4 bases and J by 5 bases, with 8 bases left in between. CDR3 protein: CAISGVLTEAFF. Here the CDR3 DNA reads TGTGCCATCAGTGGAGTCTTAACTGAAGCTTTCTTT.

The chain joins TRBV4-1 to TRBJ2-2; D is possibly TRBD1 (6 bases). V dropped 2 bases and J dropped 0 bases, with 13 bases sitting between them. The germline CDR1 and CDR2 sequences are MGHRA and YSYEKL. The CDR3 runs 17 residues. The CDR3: CASSQTLTGSNTGELFF. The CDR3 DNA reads TGCGCCAGCAGCCAAACCTTGACAGGTTCGAACACCGGGGAGCTGTTTTTT.